Listed here is a single TCR beta chain. These data come from a study of blood T cell repertoires in COVID-19. The overall study: From the United States, Italy and Spain came samples of acute and convalescent COVID-19.

Sequenced by immunoSEQ multiplex PCR; TCRdb stores in-frame clones only, minus some. Among approximately 120,000 clones, 80% were seen once, and the ten largest hold just under 25%. Germline V gene data show CDR1 as LGHDT and CDR2 as YNNKEL (reference sequence). This CDR3 region has 14 residues. The V and J ends lost 0 bases and 6 bases respectively, with 8 bases between them. The chain recombines TRBV3-1 (or the pseudogene TRBV3-2) with TRBJ2-2, with D perhaps matching TRBD1 (5 bases). The source of this sequence is a human donor in a cohort sampled during active COVID-19. The sequenced sample consisted of peripheral blood. The CDR3 sequence: CASSQDRGAGELFF. As DNA, the CDR3 is TGTGCCAGCAGCCAAGATAGGGGCGCCGGGGAGCTGTTTTTT.